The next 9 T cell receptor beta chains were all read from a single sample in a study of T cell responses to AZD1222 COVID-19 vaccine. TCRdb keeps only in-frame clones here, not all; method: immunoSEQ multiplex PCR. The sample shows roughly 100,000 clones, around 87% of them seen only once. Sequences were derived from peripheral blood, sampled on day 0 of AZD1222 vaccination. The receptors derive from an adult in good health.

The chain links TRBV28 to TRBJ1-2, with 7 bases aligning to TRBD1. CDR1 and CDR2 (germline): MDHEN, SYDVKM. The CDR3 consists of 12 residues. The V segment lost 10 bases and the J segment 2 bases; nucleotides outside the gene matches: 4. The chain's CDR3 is CATKTGNYGYTF. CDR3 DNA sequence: TGTGCCACCAAGACAGGGAACTATGGCTACACCTTC.

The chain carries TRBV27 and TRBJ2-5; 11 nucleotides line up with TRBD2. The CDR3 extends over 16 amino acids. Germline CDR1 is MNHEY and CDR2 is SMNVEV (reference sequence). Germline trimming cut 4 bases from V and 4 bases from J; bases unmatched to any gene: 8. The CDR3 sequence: CASSSNLAGGGETQYF. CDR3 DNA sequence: TGTGCCAGCAGTTCCAATCTAGCGGGGGGTGGAGAGACCCAGTACTTC.

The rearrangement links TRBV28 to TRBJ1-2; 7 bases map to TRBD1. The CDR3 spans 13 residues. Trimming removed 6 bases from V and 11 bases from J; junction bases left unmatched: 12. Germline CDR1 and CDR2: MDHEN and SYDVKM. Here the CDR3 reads CASSPGQIPGYTF. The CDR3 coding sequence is TGTGCCAGCAGCCCGGGACAGATCCCGGGGTACACCTTC.

The CDR3 is CASSRQVSGNTIYF. The CDR3 coding sequence is TGTGCCAGCAGTCGACAGGTATCTGGAAACACCATATATTTT. The genes are TRBV7-3 and TRBJ1-3; D might be TRBD1 (6 bases). The CDR3 loop spans 14 amino acids. The germline V gene has CDR1 SGHTA and CDR2 FQGTGA. The V end was cut by 6 bases, the J end by 1 base, with 10 bases between.

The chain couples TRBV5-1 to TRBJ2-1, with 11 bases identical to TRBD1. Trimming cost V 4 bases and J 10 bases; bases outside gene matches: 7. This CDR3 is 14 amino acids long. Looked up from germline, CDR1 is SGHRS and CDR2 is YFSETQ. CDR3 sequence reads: CASSVGQGAGEQFF. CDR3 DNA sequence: TGCGCCAGCAGCGTCGGACAGGGGGCAGGAGAGCAGTTCTTC. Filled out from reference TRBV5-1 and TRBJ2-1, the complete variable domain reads KAGVTQTPRYLIKTRGQQVTLSCSPISGHRSVSWYQQTPGQGLQFLFEYFSETQRNKGNFPGRFSGRQFSNSRSEMNVSTLELGDSALYLCASSVGQGAGEQFFGPGTRLTVL.

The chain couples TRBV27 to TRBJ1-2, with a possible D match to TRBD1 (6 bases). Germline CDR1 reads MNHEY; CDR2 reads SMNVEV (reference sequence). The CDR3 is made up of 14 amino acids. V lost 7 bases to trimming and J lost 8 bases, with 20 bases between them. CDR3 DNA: TGTGCCAGCAAGAGAAACAGGGAGTCAGCCGGCTACACCTTC. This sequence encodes CASKRNRESAGYTF.

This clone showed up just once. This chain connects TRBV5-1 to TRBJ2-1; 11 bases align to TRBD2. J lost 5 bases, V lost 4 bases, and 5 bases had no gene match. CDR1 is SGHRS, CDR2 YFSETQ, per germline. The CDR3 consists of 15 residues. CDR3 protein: CASSIRLAGNNEQFF. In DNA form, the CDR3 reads TGCGCCAGCAGCATTAGACTAGCGGGGAACAATGAGCAGTTCTTC. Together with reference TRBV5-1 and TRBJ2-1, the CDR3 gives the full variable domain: KAGVTQTPRYLIKTRGQQVTLSCSPISGHRSVSWYQQTPGQGLQFLFEYFSETQRNKGNFPGRFSGRQFSNSRSEMNVSTLELGDSALYLCASSIRLAGNNEQFFGPGTRLTVL.

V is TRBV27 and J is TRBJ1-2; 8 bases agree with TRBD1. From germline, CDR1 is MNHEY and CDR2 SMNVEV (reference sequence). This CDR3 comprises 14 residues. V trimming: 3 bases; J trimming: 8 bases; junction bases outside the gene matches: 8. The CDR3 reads CASSLKAGGWGYTF. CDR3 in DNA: TGTGCCAGCAGTTTGAAGGCAGGGGGCTGGGGCTACACCTTC.

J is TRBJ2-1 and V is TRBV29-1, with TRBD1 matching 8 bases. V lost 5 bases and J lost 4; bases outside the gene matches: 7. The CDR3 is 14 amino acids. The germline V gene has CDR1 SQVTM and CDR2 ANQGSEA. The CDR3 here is CSVSGQEGYNEQFF. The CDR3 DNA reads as TGCAGCGTTTCGGGACAGGAGGGGTACAATGAGCAGTTCTTC.